This T cell receptor (beta chain) was identified during a study of blood T cell repertoires in COVID-19. Clones were read by immunoSEQ multiplex PCR, and TCRdb kept only the in-frame ones, dropping some. The data show about 210,000 clones, around 81% seen once. The clonotype originates from a woman aged 50 to 65 with acute COVID-19. The sample taken for sequencing was PBMCs or T cells enriched from blood (not recorded which).

DNA of the CDR3: TGTGCCAGCAGCTTTAGTAGTGCGCAGTATTTT. Translated, it gives CASSFSSAQYF. J is TRBJ2-3 and V is TRBV11-3; D unclear. Trimming left V 3 bases short and J 10 bases short, with 8 bases between. The CDR3 covers 11 residues. Germline V gene sequence: CDR1 SGHNT, CDR2 YENEEA. Full variable domain (rest looked up from reference TRBV11-3 and TRBJ2-3): EAGVVQSPRYKIIEKKQPVAFWCNPISGHNTLYWYLQNLGQGPELLIRYENEEAVDDSQLPKDRFSAERLKGVDSTLKIQPAELGDSAVYLCASSFSSAQYFGPGTRLTVL.